Listed here is a single T cell receptor (beta chain). The data originate from a study of shared clonotypes between healthy human individuals. V lost 3 bases to trimming and J lost 4 bases, with 18 bases between them. Germline CDR1 LGHNA, CDR2 YNFKEQ. The CDR3 runs 16 residues. TCRdb's copy holds only in-frame clones and misses some; the assay was immunoSEQ multiplex PCR. The sample yields over a million clones, around 78% seen once. This sequence was found in a man younger than 35 in good health. Some clones in this sample may be carry-over from other donors' samples. The V gene is TRBV4-2, the J gene TRBJ1-1; D gene ambiguous. The sequenced sample was memory CD4+ T cells from PBMCs. As to subset: CD45RA-negative fraction. The DNA of the CDR3 is TGTGCCAGCAGCCACCAAGGGAACTCCGTAGGCACTGAAGCTTTCTTT. This translates into CASSHQGNSVGTEAFF.